This TCR beta chain was captured in a study of shared clonotypes between healthy human individuals. Methods used by the authors: ImmunoSEQ yielded junction-only sequences lacking quality scores, so filtering differed. Produced via immunoSEQ multiplex PCR; TCRdb's table is partial and in-frame only. For V, J and clone size, that table is used; D and trimming come from the DNA. In the table there are some 2.1 million clones, 90% to 95% of which are singletons. Germline V gene sequence: CDR1 SEHNR, CDR2 FQNEAQ (reference sequence). The CDR3 has 16 amino acids. V was pared by 4 bases and J by 4 bases, with 4 bases of the junction left unmatched.

This chain connects TRBV7-9 to TRBJ2-2; 12 positions agree with TRBD2. This TCR was recovered from a man between 18 and 35 years old in good health. Sequenced: naive CD4+ T cells sorted from blood. The subset was: CD45RA+ positively selected. The CDR3 reads CASSSMTSGGTGELFF. In DNA form, the CDR3 reads TGTGCCAGCAGCTCAATGACTAGCGGGGGCACCGGGGAGCTGTTTTTT.